This T cell receptor beta chain appears in the sequencing data of a study of cytomegalovirus exposure and HLA in healthy donors. Looking at the study overall: Previous work identified 95 million to 140 million unique TCR beta sequences from roughly 180 million T cells. Study observations and caveats: The investigators catalogued 150 to 200 TCR beta chains as cytomegalovirus-associated. The records held CMV serostatus as the only immune exposure information.

The study ran its PCR with 60 Vbeta and 13 Jbeta primers. TCRdb keeps only in-frame clones here, not all; method: immunoSEQ multiplex PCR. This sample has 85,000 to 130,000 clones, with approximately 76% found just once. On this clone itself: The antigen is undetermined. Other DNA sequences within the sample encode an identical CDR3.

This CDR3 contains 16 residues. The V and J ends lost 4 bases and 0 bases, in that order; junction bases with no gene match: 5. Germline V gene data show CDR1 as SGHRS and CDR2 as YFSETQ. The V and J genes are TRBV5-1 and TRBJ2-5, with TRBD1 matching over 11 bases. The sample consisted of PBMCs. The clonotype was recovered from a woman under 30 in good health and CMV-seropositive. CDR3 sequence reads: CASSGGTGGYQETQYF. In DNA, the CDR3 is TGCGCCAGCAGCGGAGGGACAGGGGGTTACCAAGAGACCCAGTACTTC.